Listed below are T cell receptor beta chains from one sample, sequenced in a study of Ad26.COV2.S vaccination and SARS-CoV-2 variants. Profiling relied on immunoSEQ multiplex PCR, and the TCRdb table lists in-frame clones only, not all of them. This table holds around 94,000 clones, 80% found once. The specimen was peripheral blood, collected after recovery from COVID-19. The receptors shown here come from a human donor who had recovered from COVID-19. CDR3s include the opening cysteine and the closing phenylalanine or tryptophan. D genes are given only for firm matches. Some rows mark clone size as missing; the rest say once, few, many or name a class of expanded clone.

abundance | j_gene | v_gene | d_gene | CDR3nt | CDR3aa
- | TRBJ1-5 | TRBV2 | TRBD1 | TGTGCCAGCAGTAGGGACAGGGGTGCTGAGCAGCCCCAGCATTTT | CASSRDRGAEQPQHF
few | TRBJ2-7 | TRBV5-6 | - | TGTGCCAGCAGCTTGGATCCCAGGGGTGGGAAGACCTACGAGCAGTACTTC | CASSLDPRGGKTYEQYF
- | TRBJ1-3 | TRBV5-5 | - | TGTGCCAGCAGCTTGGAGGGGACATTCTCTGGAAACACCATATATTTT | CASSLEGTFSGNTIYF
- | TRBJ2-3 | TRBV11-3 | - | TGTGCCAGCAGCTTAGGCCAGCCCACAGATACGCAGTATTTT | CASSLGQPTDTQYF
- | TRBJ2-1 | TRBV2 | - | TGTGCCAGCAACCTACTAGCACCCGAGCAGTTCTTC | CASNLLAPEQFF
- | TRBJ1-1 | TRBV13 | - | TGTGCCAGCAGCTCAGTGGGGGCAGTAGGCACTGAAGCTTTCTTT | CASSSVGAVGTEAFF
- | TRBJ2-7 | TRBV29-1 | - | TGCAGCGTTGGGTATAGCTCCTACGAGCAGTACTTC | CSVGYSSYEQYF
- | TRBJ1-1 | TRBV30 | - | TGTGCCTGGAGGAGGGACGTCACTGAAGCTTTCTTT | CAWRRDVTEAFF
- | TRBJ2-7 | TRBV28 | TRBD2 | TGTGCCAGCAGAAGCGGGGGCCCGTACGAGCAGTACTTC | CASRSGGPYEQYF
- | TRBJ2-3 | TRBV10-2 | - | TGCGCCAGCAGGGGGACCCGTATCAGCACAGATACGCAGTATTTT | CASRGTRISTDTQYF
once | TRBJ1-1 | TRBV5-1 | TRBD1 | TGCGCCAGCAGCTCGCCGGGACAGGGGGCGCGAGGAACTGAAGCTTTCTTT | CASSSPGQGARGTEAFF
- | TRBJ1-3 | TRBV5-1 | TRBD1 | TGCGCCAGCAGCTTGGATGGACAGGGGGTTTTAAACACCATATATTTT | CASSLDGQGVLNTIYF
- | TRBJ1-2 | TRBV28 | - | TGTGCCAGCAGTTGGGGAAAGGGCTATGGCTACACCTTC | CASSWGKGYGYTF
- | TRBJ2-1 | TRBV27 | TRBD2 | TGTGCCAGCAGTTTATACGGGGGGGGGCCTTACAATGAGCAGTTCTTC | CASSLYGGGPYNEQFF
- | TRBJ2-7 | TRBV28 | TRBD1 | TGTGCCAGCAGTCACCGGGACAGGGGGTTTTATGGGGCCGAGCAGTACTTC | CASSHRDRGFYGAEQYF
- | TRBJ1-6 | TRBV2 | - | TGTGCCAGCGCGGGCGGGATTTACTCACCCCTCCACTTT | CASAGGIYSPLHF
- | TRBJ2-5 | TRBV28 | TRBD2 | TGTGCCAGCACCCCACTAGCGGGACGGGAGACCCAGTACTTC | CASTPLAGRETQYF
- | TRBJ1-1 | TRBV6-5 | TRBD1 | TGTGCCAGCAGTTACGTAACAGGGGGGGATACTGAAGCTTTCTTT | CASSYVTGGDTEAFF
- | TRBJ1-5 | TRBV12-5 | - | TGTGCTAGTGGTTTGAGGGTAAGTGATCAGCCCCAGCATTTT | CASGLRVSDQPQHF
- | TRBJ1-1 | TRBV28 | - | TGTGCCAGCACCTATAGCACCGGAGACCCGAGGACTGAAGCTTTCTTT | CASTYSTGDPRTEAFF
- | TRBJ2-7 | TRBV27 | - | TGTGCCAGCATGGGGGGGGCCTCCTACGAGCAGTACTTC | CASMGGASYEQYF
- | TRBJ2-1 | TRBV12-3/TRBV12-4 | - | TGTGCCAGCGGACACTCCTACAATGAGCAGTTCTTC | CASGHSYNEQFF
- | TRBJ2-7 | TRBV4-2 | - | TGTGCCAGCAGCCAAGATCACAGTCCATCCTACGAGCAGTACTTC | CASSQDHSPSYEQYF
- | TRBJ2-2 | TRBV10-2 | - | TGCGCCAGCCGTTTCTCCGGGGAGCTGTTTTTT | CASRFSGELFF
- | TRBJ2-1 | TRBV19 | TRBD2 | TGTGCCAGTAGTAAGGGACTAGCGCCCTACAATGAGCAGTTCTTC | CASSKGLAPYNEQFF
- | TRBJ2-1 | TRBV2 | TRBD2 | TGTGCCAGCAGTCCCACTAGCGGGGGGGCTAATGAGCAGTTCTTC | CASSPTSGGANEQFF
- | TRBJ1-5 | TRBV9 | - | TGTGCCAGCAGCGGGGGTGGACCGGGACAGCCCCAGCATTTT | CASSGGGPGQPQHF
few | TRBJ1-1 | TRBV2 | - | TGTGCCAGCAGTGCGATGAACACTGAAGCTTTCTTT | CASSAMNTEAFF
- | TRBJ2-3 | TRBV7-3 | - | TGTGCCAGCAGCCCGGGTTCAGCGATCACAGATACGCAGTATTTT | CASSPGSAITDTQYF
- | TRBJ1-2 | TRBV30 | TRBD1 | TGTGCCTGGAGTCGCGGGACAGCGGGCTACACCTTC | CAWSRGTAGYTF
once | TRBJ1-3 | TRBV30 | - | TGTGCCTGGAGTGTCAGCGTAAACTCTGGAAACACCATATATTTT | CAWSVSVNSGNTIYF
- | TRBJ2-7 | TRBV9 | - | TGTGCCAGCAGCGCCTCGGGACTCCCAAACTCCTACGAGCAGTACTTC | CASSASGLPNSYEQYF
- | TRBJ1-2 | TRBV5-6 | TRBD1 | TGTGCCAGCAGCCCTTCAGGACAGGGAGGCTATGGCTACACCTTC | CASSPSGQGGYGYTF
once | TRBJ1-6 | TRBV18 | TRBD1 | TGTGCCAGCTCCCTAAATCCTCGGACAGGGATGGATTCACCCCTCCACTTT | CASSLNPRTGMDSPLHF
- | TRBJ1-2 | TRBV6-2/TRBV6-3 | - | TGTGCCAGCAGTTTTCAGGGAGGCTATGGCTACACCTTC | CASSFQGGYGYTF
- | TRBJ2-1 | TRBV5-1 | - | TGCGCCAGCAGCTTGAACGGGGGCCTCTACAATGAGCAGTTCTTC | CASSLNGGLYNEQFF
- | TRBJ1-1 | TRBV24-1 | TRBD1 | TGTGCCGTCTCCGGGACAGGGAGGGCTGAAGCTTTCTTT | CAVSGTGRAEAFF
- | TRBJ2-1 | TRBV5-6 | TRBD2 | TGTGCCAGCAGCCATAGCGGGGGGGCCGGTGAGCAGTTCTTC | CASSHSGGAGEQFF
- | TRBJ2-2 | TRBV18 | TRBD2 | TGTGCCAGCTCACCCCTGCTTGAAGCGGGGATCACCGGGGAGCTGTTTTTT | CASSPLLEAGITGELFF
- | TRBJ1-6 | TRBV28 | - | TGTGCCAGCAGTCTCGGGGGGAATAATTCACCCCTCCACTTT | CASSLGGNNSPLHF
- | TRBJ2-1 | TRBV9 | - | TGTGCCAGCAGCCCCCGGGACCAAGGCGCCTACAATGAGCAGTTCTTC | CASSPRDQGAYNEQFF
- | TRBJ2-3 | TRBV30 | TRBD2 | TGTGCCTGGAGGGCAATAGCGGGGGGGTACACAGATACGCAGTATTTT | CAWRAIAGGYTDTQYF
- | TRBJ1-4 | TRBV4-2 | - | TGTGCCAGCAGCCAAGAAGGACAGCTTAATGAAAAACTGTTTTTT | CASSQEGQLNEKLFF
- | TRBJ2-5 | TRBV3-1/TRBV3-2 | - | TGTGCCAGCAGCCAACGGGCGGTGGGGGAGACCCAGTACTTC | CASSQRAVGETQYF
- | TRBJ2-3 | TRBV7-2 | TRBD1 | TGTGCCAGCAGCTTGCCGGGACAGGGGACAACAGATACGCAGTATTTT | CASSLPGQGTTDTQYF
- | TRBJ2-3 | TRBV6-5 | TRBD1 | TGTGCCAGCAGTTACTCCCCGGACAGGGCAGGAGATACGCAGTATTTT | CASSYSPDRAGDTQYF
- | TRBJ2-1 | TRBV7-2 | - | TGTGCCAGCAGCTTAGTTGGGACAAGTGAGCAGTTCTTC | CASSLVGTSEQFF
- | TRBJ2-5 | TRBV15 | TRBD1 | TGTGCCACCAGCAGATTAGGACAGGGGGCGGGTGTCCAAGAGACCCAGTACTTC | CATSRLGQGAGVQETQYF
- | TRBJ2-3 | TRBV7-3 | TRBD2 | TGTGCCAGCAGCTCCCCGAATGGTAGCGGGGTCACAGATACGCAGTATTTT | CASSSPNGSGVTDTQYF
- | TRBJ2-7 | TRBV27 | - | TGTGCCAGCAGACCAGGCGCCGGCAGGACGAGCTCCTACGAGCAGTACTTC | CASRPGAGRTSSYEQYF
- | TRBJ1-5 | TRBV2 | - | TGTGCCAGCAGCGGCCCACAGGACGCTCAGCCCCAGCATTTT | CASSGPQDAQPQHF
- | TRBJ2-2 | TRBV5-6 | - | TGTGCCAGCAGCTTGGCCGCGGTTTGGAACACCGGGGAGCTGTTTTTT | CASSLAAVWNTGELFF